This T cell receptor beta chain derives from a study of blood T cells in healthy people across ages. The authors ran a second PCR of about 6 to 11 cycles using a sample-barcoded 5' primer and a J-beta primer mix. MiXCR, run by TCRdb on the 5' RACE reads, gives a single entry per CDR3 protein. The sample shows a few hundred thousand distinct CDR3 sequences, roughly a quarter of them seen only once. The germline gives CDR1 SGHRS, CDR2 YFSETQ. The CDR3 is made up of 15 amino acids. Germline trimming cut 4 bases from V and 7 bases from J; bases unmatched to any gene: 10. This same sample was also taken into another study, of T cells of mothers and their children.

The specimen sequenced was blood. This clonotype originated in a boy under 10 years old in good health. This chain uses TRBV5-1 with TRBJ2-5, with 10 bases lining up with TRBD2. The CDR3 bases are TGCGCCAGCAGCCCAGGGACTAGCGAGTTCGTGACCCAGTACTTC. Amino acid sequence: CASSPGTSEFVTQYF.